One sample yielded the 17 T cell receptor beta chains listed below, sequenced in a study of shared clonotypes between healthy human individuals (dated by TCRdb to 2020 to 2021). Library construction relied on the immunoSEQ multiplex PCR assay. Sourced from immuneACCESS, this table was stored by TCRdb with only in-frame sequences that have V and J called. A share of the clones is absent; for the studies checked, an unresolved V gene accounts for under half, and the remainder has no known explanation. This sample holds fewer than 650,000 clones; around 78% were observed only once. Around 12% of the sample lies in the top ten. Sequenced: PBMCs. These receptors were obtained from a woman aged 40 to 55 in good health. Some clones in this sample may be carry-over from other donors' samples.

There are many counts of this clone. This chain uses TRBV7-8 with TRBJ2-7; TRBD1 matches 8 bases. CDR1 is SGHVS, CDR2 FQNEAQ, per germline. This CDR3 is built from 13 residues. Trimming removed 3 bases from V and 5 bases from J; junction bases left unmatched: 3. The CDR3 sequence is CASSLDRVNEQYF. DNA for the CDR3: TGTGCCAGCAGCTTGGACAGGGTCAACGAGCAGTACTTC.

The chain joins TRBV30 to TRBJ1-6; D remains unclear. The CDR3 extends over 14 amino acids. The V gene's germline CDR1 is GTSNPN and CDR2 SVGIG (reference sequence). Between the trimmed V and J ends, which lost 0 bases and 9 bases, there was a span of 12 bases. CDR3 protein: CAWSVRRVFSPLHF. The DNA for the CDR3 is TGTGCCTGGAGTGTACGAAGGGTCTTTTCACCCCTCCACTTT.

The chain links TRBV11-2 to TRBJ2-1; D tentatively reads TRBD1 or TRBD2 (5 bases each). The germline gives CDR1 SGHAT, CDR2 FQNNGV. V was trimmed by 2 bases and J by 8 bases, leaving 16 bases between them. The CDR3 is made up of 15 amino acids. The CDR3 bases are TGTGCCAGCAGCTTACAGGGTCGGGGCTCATATGAGCAGTTCTTC. This translates into CASSLQGRGSYEQFF.

This clone was detected a few times. The chain uses TRBV5-8 and TRBJ2-5; D may be TRBD1 (6 bases). The CDR3 spans 16 residues. With 3 bases removed from V and 2 bases from J, the gap between germline ends came to 17 bases. Per the germline V gene, CDR1 is SGHTS and CDR2 is YDEGEE. The CDR3 DNA reads TGTGCCAGCAGCTCGTTGGCCTCCCAGGGGCAAGAGACCCAGTACTTC. As protein: CASSSLASQGQETQYF.

This clone has only a few counts. The rearrangement uses TRBV10-1 and TRBJ1-1; D unclear. Trimming took off 10 bases at V and 5 bases at J, with 14 bases between the two ends. The V gene's germline CDR1 is WNHNN and CDR2 SYGVQD (reference sequence). There are 12 residues in the CDR3. The CDR3 loop reads CAKQRPSTEAFF. For the CDR3, the DNA is TGCGCCAAACAACGACCCAGTACTGAAGCTTTCTTT.

This clone has a count of ten or more. The chain couples TRBV7-9 to TRBJ1-2; unclear D gene. The CDR3 totals 14 residues. Trimming took 4 bases from V and 3 from J, leaving 12 bases between them. Germline CDR1 reads SEHNR; CDR2 reads FQNEAQ (reference sequence). In DNA form, the CDR3 reads TGTGCCAGCAGCTACGACTGGTCTTACTATGGCTACACCTTC. Protein product: CASSYDWSYYGYTF.

The rearrangement links TRBV10-3 to TRBJ2-5, with TRBD1 matching over 10 bases. Germline V lookup: CDR1 ENHRY, CDR2 SYGVKD. This CDR3 contains 14 residues. Trimming removed 10 bases from V and 5 bases from J; junction bases left unmatched: 10. The CDR3 region has the DNA TGTGCCACCAGCCGACAGGGGGCGGGGGAGACCCAGTACTTC. Translating it yields CATSRQGAGETQYF.

For this clone: Other DNA sequences in the sample encode the same CDR3. The chain recombines TRBV18 with TRBJ2-3; 13 nucleotides agree with TRBD2. The germline CDR1 and CDR2 sequences are KGHSH and LQKENI. CDR3 size: 16 residues. Trimming cost V 2 bases and J 5 bases; bases outside gene matches: 4. The CDR3 protein is CASSPGLAGVRDTQYF. DNA of the CDR3: TGTGCCAGCTCACCAGGACTAGCGGGAGTAAGAGATACGCAGTATTTT.

The chain couples TRBV7-8 to TRBJ1-4; D unclear. The CDR3 covers 12 residues. V dropped 2 bases and J dropped 8 bases, with 6 bases sitting between them. From germline, CDR1 is SGHVS and CDR2 FQNEAQ. This chain's CDR3 is CASSLWREKLFF. The CDR3 DNA follows: TGTGCCAGCAGCTTATGGAGGGAAAAACTGTTTTTT.

This chain links TRBV7-6 with TRBJ2-7, with 10 bases identical to TRBD2. Per germline, CDR1 SGHVS and CDR2 FNYEAQ. The V and J ends lost 4 bases and 2 bases, in that order; junction bases with no gene match: 5. The CDR3 spans 15 residues. CDR3 sequence reads: CASSSASGGTYEQYF. CDR3 nucleotide sequence: TGTGCCAGCAGCTCTGCTAGCGGGGGAACCTACGAGCAGTACTTC.

This chain links TRBV10-3 with TRBJ2-3; the match to TRBD1 covers 12 bases. The CDR3 totals 16 residues. With 0 bases clipped from V and 5 bases from J, the junction kept 3 bases outside the gene matches. Germline V gene sequence: CDR1 ENHRY, CDR2 SYGVKD. CDR3 sequence reads: CAISESGTGGRDTQYF. As DNA, the CDR3 is TGTGCCATCAGTGAGTCGGGGACAGGGGGCAGAGATACGCAGTATTTT.

The chain recombines TRBV18 with TRBJ1-1; the D gene is possibly TRBD1 (5 bases). The CDR3 consists of 14 residues. Looked up from germline, CDR1 is KGHSH and CDR2 is LQKENI. The germline V and J ends were trimmed by 3 bases and 3 bases, with 11 bases remaining between them. CDR3 bases: TGTGCCAGCTCACCTAGGGACGTAGACACTGAAGCTTTCTTT. Translated, it gives CASSPRDVDTEAFF.

CDR3 loop: CASSLDRGEETQYF. Written as DNA, the CDR3 is TGCGCCAGCAGCTTGGACAGGGGGGAAGAGACCCAGTACTTC. J is TRBJ2-5 and V is TRBV5-1; 8 bases are a match to TRBD1. The CDR3 consists of 14 residues. Trimming took 0 bases from V and 3 from J; bases not matched to a gene: 1. The germline V gene encodes CDR1 SGHRS and CDR2 YFSETQ.

J is TRBJ2-5 and V is TRBV10-3; TRBD2 agrees at 12 bases. There are 19 residues in the CDR3. Trimming cost V 0 bases and J 5 bases; bases outside gene matches: 13. Germline values: CDR1 ENHRY, CDR2 SYGVKD. CDR3 sequence reads: CAISESRPSGRAGGETQYF. In DNA, the CDR3 is TGTGCCATCAGTGAGTCGAGGCCTAGCGGGAGGGCCGGAGGGGAGACCCAGTACTTC.

The chain carries TRBV30 and TRBJ1-2; D gene unclear. The CDR3 consists of 12 residues. V gave up 5 bases and J gave up 5 bases, with 12 bases separating them. Germline assignment: CDR1 GTSNPN and CDR2 SVGIG (reference sequence). The CDR3 DNA is TGTGCCTGGGAATGGCGGCCGTATGGCTACACCTTC. Translating it yields CAWEWRPYGYTF.

This rearrangement joins TRBV5-8 to TRBJ2-7; 7 bases are a match to TRBD1. In germline, CDR1 is SGHTS, CDR2 YDEGEE. CDR3 length: 14 residues. Losses at the gene ends were 5 bases for V and 0 bases for J; bases not matched to a gene: 5. CDR3 sequence (DNA): TGTGCCAGCAGGGGCCGACAGGGCTCCTACGAGCAGTACTTC. Translation: CASRGRQGSYEQYF.

In regard to this clone: The sample has other DNA sequences that encode this CDR3 too. CDR3 sequence reads: CAISEGTSGITDTQYF. DNA for the CDR3: TGTGCCATCAGTGAGGGGACTAGCGGGATCACAGATACGCAGTATTTT. This chain joins TRBV10-3 and TRBJ2-3; 13 positions agree with TRBD2. The CDR3 spans 16 residues. CDR1 is ENHRY, CDR2 SYGVKD, per germline. V shed 2 bases, J shed 2 bases, and the junction held 1 base outside the gene matches.